Following are 15 T cell receptor beta chains from one sample sequenced in a study of blood T cells in healthy people across ages (dated by TCRdb to about 2015). The method behind the library was 5' RACE. A second PCR of roughly 7 to 11 cycles was performed with a sample-barcoded 5' primer and a J-beta primer mix. TCRdb took the public reads, trimmed them with fastp at Q25, ran MiXCR for clone calling and kept in-frame beta chains. CDR3 protein sequences are deduplicated, and each keeps its most common genes and DNA. This sample holds fewer than 2,000,000 distinct CDR3 sequences; about 39% were observed only once. Jointly, the top ten make up 20% to 25% of the sample. The sequenced material came from blood. These receptors were collected from a human donor in good health.

The CDR3 spells CATSLVENADTQYF. The CDR3 region has the DNA TGTGCCACCAGCTTGGTTGAAAACGCAGATACGCAGTATTTT. The chain has TRBV15 and TRBJ2-3, with unresolved D. CDR3 length: 14 residues. V was clipped by 5 bases and J by 4 bases, with 13 bases between them. Germline V gives CDR1 LNHNV, CDR2 YYDKDF (reference sequence).

J is TRBJ2-4 and V is TRBV20-1; 7 bases match TRBD1. Germline-derived CDR1 and CDR2 are DFQATT and SNEGSKA (reference sequence). The CDR3 loop spans 16 amino acids. The V segment lost 6 bases and the J segment 1 base; nucleotides outside the gene matches: 12. The CDR3, as DNA: TGCAGTGCCCCGACAGGGCATATTAGCGCCAAAAACATTCAGTACTTC. Translated, it gives CSAPTGHISAKNIQYF.

The CDR3 loop reads CSVYRNNEQFF. CDR3 nucleotides: TGCAGCGTGTACAGGAATAATGAGCAGTTCTTC. J is TRBJ2-1 and V is TRBV29-1; D is possibly TRBD1 (5 bases). Per the germline V gene, CDR1 is SQVTM and CDR2 is ANQGSEA. The CDR3 runs to 11 residues. V was shortened by 6 bases and J by 7 bases, with 10 bases between the two germline ends.

This clonotype was seen only a few times. This sequence joins TRBV4-2 and TRBJ1-4; the D is unclear. Germline V gene data show CDR1 as LGHNA and CDR2 as YNFKEQ. This CDR3 is 15 amino acids long. With 1 base removed from V and 5 bases from J, the gap between germline ends came to 11 bases. DNA of the CDR3: TGTGCCAGCAGCCAAGGGGGTATTATGAATGAAAAACTGTTTTTT. It is translated as CASSQGGIMNEKLFF.

This clonotype was detected only a few times. The chain employs TRBV20-1 and TRBJ1-5; a possible D gene is TRBD1 (6 bases). Trimming removed 1 base at V and 1 base at J, with 14 bases between. Germline values: CDR1 DFQATT, CDR2 SNEGSKA (reference sequence). The CDR3 extends over 16 amino acids. The CDR3 sequence: CSARARGAWSNQPQHF. The CDR3 DNA follows: TGCAGTGCTAGAGCACGGGGGGCGTGGAGCAATCAGCCCCAGCATTTT.

J is TRBJ2-3 and V is TRBV4-2; weak D call: TRBD2 (7 bases). Germline CDR1 and CDR2: LGHNA and YNFKEQ. The V gene lost 1 base and the J gene lost 5 bases, with 19 bases spanning the gap. The CDR3 sequence is 17 residues long. The CDR3 nucleotides read TGTGCCAGCAGCCAAGGGGTGCGGGGGACACCGGGAGATACGCAGTATTTT. Translation gives CASSQGVRGTPGDTQYF.

This clonotype was observed a handful of times. The J gene is TRBJ1-1, the V gene TRBV10-3; 10 nucleotides agree with TRBD1. The CDR3 length is 13 residues. Germline V gene lookup returns CDR1 ENHRY and CDR2 SYGVKD. V lost 6 bases, J lost 5 bases, and 3 bases stayed unmatched. The CDR3 region has the DNA TGTGCCATCAGGGACAGGGGGGTTACTGAAGCTTTCTTT. It yields the protein CAIRDRGVTEAFF.

The V call is TRBV20-1, the J call TRBJ2-3; D unresolved. The CDR3 totals 14 residues. CDR1 is DFQATT and CDR2 is SNEGSKA in the germline V gene (reference sequence). V was cut by 8 bases and J by 2 bases, with 17 bases left in between. The chain's CDR3 is CSTGETGFTDTQYF. Written as DNA, the CDR3 is TGCAGTACCGGAGAAACTGGGTTCACAGATACGCAGTATTTT.

In regard to this clonotype: The conserved phenylalanine or tryptophan normally closing the CDR3 is absent here, so this likely arose from a read error. The chain uses TRBV20-1 and TRBJ1-4; TRBD1 aligns across 8 bases. The CDR3 consists of 14 residues. Looked up from germline, CDR1 is DFQATT and CDR2 is SNEGSKA (reference sequence). Trimming cost V 1 base and J 7 bases; bases outside gene matches: 5. CDR3 nucleotides: TGCAGTGCTAGAGGACAGGGGATCGGTGAAAAACTGTTTGTT. Amino acid sequence: CSARGQGIGEKLFV.

The CDR3 here is CASSQDLGQGSETQYF. The CDR3 DNA follows: TGCGCCAGCAGCCAAGATCTTGGGCAGGGATCAGAGACCCAGTACTTC. This chain uses TRBV4-3 with TRBJ2-5, with D perhaps TRBD1 (5 bases). CDR1 and CDR2 (germline): LGHNA, YSLEER. The CDR3 covers 16 residues. Trimming cost V 0 bases and J 4 bases, with 15 bases left between them.

The rearrangement uses TRBV5-1 and TRBJ2-2; a weak D match, TRBD1 (6 bases). The CDR3 loop spans 15 amino acids. Germline CDR1 reads SGHRS; CDR2 reads YFSETQ. Trimming shortened V by 1 base and J by 3 bases, and 10 bases separated the two germline ends. In DNA form, the CDR3 reads TGCGCCAGCAGCTTGACAGGGACGGACACCGGGGAGCTGTTTTTT. Protein product: CASSLTGTDTGELFF. The full variable domain, completed using reference TRBV5-1 and TRBJ2-2, is KAGVTQTPRYLIKTRGQQVTLSCSPISGHRSVSWYQQTPGQGLQFLFEYFSETQRNKGNFPGRFSGRQFSNSRSEMNVSTLELGDSALYLCASSLTGTDTGELFFGEGSRLTVL.

V gene TRBV20-1 combines with J gene TRBJ2-7; the D gene could be TRBD1 or TRBD2 (6 bases each). Germline CDR1 DFQATT, CDR2 SNEGSKA (reference sequence). V was pared by 4 bases and J by 4 bases, with 14 bases between. The CDR3 consists of 13 residues. CDR3 sequence (DNA): TGCAGTGCTACCGGGGGCGGGGTTTACGAGCAGTACTTC. It encodes CSATGGGVYEQYF.

This sequence joins TRBV11-3 and TRBJ2-7; unclear D gene. From germline, CDR1 is SGHNT and CDR2 YENEEA. The CDR3 is 14 amino acids. Deletions cut 5 bases from V and 4 bases from J, with 15 bases between. For the CDR3, the DNA is TGTGCCAGCAGCCCCCGGATCGTTCCATACGAGCAGTACTTC. This codes for CASSPRIVPYEQYF.

The table lists this clonotype with a count of one. J is TRBJ2-3 and V is TRBV10-3; perhaps TRBD1 as D (6 bases). There are 13 residues in the CDR3. Germline CDR1 ENHRY, CDR2 SYGVKD. The V end was cut by 4 bases, the J end by 4 bases, with 9 bases between. CDR3 residues: CAISGGRADTQYF. DNA of the CDR3: TGTGCCATCAGTGGGGGGCGTGCAGATACGCAGTATTTT.

This chain joins TRBV7-2 and TRBJ1-1; unclear D gene. The germline CDR1 and CDR2 sequences are SGHTA and FQGNSA. The CDR3 totals 13 residues. The V end lost 5 bases, the J end lost 3 bases, and 10 bases lay between the germline ends. CDR3 in DNA: TGTGCCAGCAGCCAGACGAAAGACACTGAAGCTTTCTTT. It encodes CASSQTKDTEAFF.